This T cell receptor (beta chain) stems from a study of T-cell memory formation after mild COVID-19. Regarding the study as a whole: Clones that contracted from day 15 to 85 were balanced CD4/CD8, while later expanders leaned CD4+.

The J segment lost 9 bases and the V segment lost 3 bases, leaving 10 bases of the junction unmatched. This CDR3 comprises 15 residues. Germline loops: CDR1 SEHNR, CDR2 FQNEAQ (reference sequence). With respect to this clonotype: Its antigen is unknown.

MiXCR, applied by TCRdb to the 5' RACE reads, yields one record per CDR3 protein. The table shows about 300,000 distinct CDR3 sequences, with roughly a fifth occurring only once. This clonotype originated in a man aged 18 to 29 who had mild COVID-19 (a few samples of this study predate the infection). Cell type and time point are not known. Input material: PBMCs or a T cell subset sorted from them (not recorded which). This rearrangement joins TRBV7-9 to TRBJ1-5; 8 positions match TRBD1. CDR3 DNA sequence: TGTGCCAGCAGCTTGGACCGGGACAGGTCATGGCCCCAGCATTTT. Translating it yields CASSLDRDRSWPQHF.